This paragraph covers one TCR beta chain sequence. CDR1 and CDR2 from the germline V gene are DFQATT and SNEGSKA (reference sequence). Trimming took 6 bases from V and 2 from J; bases not matched to a gene: 10. The length of the CDR3 is 15 residues. Together with a sample-barcoded 5' primer, a J-beta primer mix was included in a second PCR lasting about 7 to 12 cycles. TCRdb reprocessed the 5' RACE reads via MiXCR and lists one record per CDR3 protein. The sample shows fewer than 700,000 distinct CDR3 sequences, around half of them seen only once. This entry comes from a study of blood T cells in healthy people across ages.

The sample comprised blood. The TCR comes from a man older than 75 in good health. The chain employs TRBV20-1 and TRBJ2-3; TRBD2 matches 8 bases. CDR3 nucleotide sequence: TGCAGTGCCCGGGGCGGGGGGCCAAACACAGATACGCAGTATTTT. It encodes CSARGGGPNTDTQYF.